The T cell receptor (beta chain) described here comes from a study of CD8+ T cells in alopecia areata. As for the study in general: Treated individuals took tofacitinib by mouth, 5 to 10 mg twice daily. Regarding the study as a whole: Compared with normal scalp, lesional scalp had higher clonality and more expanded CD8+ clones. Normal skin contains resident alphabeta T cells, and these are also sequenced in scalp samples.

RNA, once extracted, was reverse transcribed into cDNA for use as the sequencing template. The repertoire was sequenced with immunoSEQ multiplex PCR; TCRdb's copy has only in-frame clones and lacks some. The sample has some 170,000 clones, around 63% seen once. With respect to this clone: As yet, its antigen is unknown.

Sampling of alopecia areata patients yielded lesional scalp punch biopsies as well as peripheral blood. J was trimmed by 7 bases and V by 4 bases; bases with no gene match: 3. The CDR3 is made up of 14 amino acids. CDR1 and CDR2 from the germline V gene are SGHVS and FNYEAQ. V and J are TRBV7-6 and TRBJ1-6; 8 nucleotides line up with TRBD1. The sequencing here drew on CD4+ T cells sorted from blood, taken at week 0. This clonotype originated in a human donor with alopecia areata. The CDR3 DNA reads TGTGCCAGCAGCTCCCGGACAGGGAATTCACCCCTCCACTTT. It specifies CASSSRTGNSPLHF.